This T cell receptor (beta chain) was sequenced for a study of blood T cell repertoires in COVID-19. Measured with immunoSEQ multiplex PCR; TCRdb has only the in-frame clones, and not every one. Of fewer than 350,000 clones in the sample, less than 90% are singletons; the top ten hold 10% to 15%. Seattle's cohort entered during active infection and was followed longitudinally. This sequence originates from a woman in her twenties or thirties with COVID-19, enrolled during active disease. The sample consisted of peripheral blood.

The CDR3, as DNA: TGTGCCAGCAAGTCCGCCCGGGGGACCTTTTACAATGAGCAGTTCTTC. Its protein is CASKSARGTFYNEQFF. The chain is built from TRBV19 and TRBJ2-1; TRBD2 is a possible D gene (6 bases). Germline assignment: CDR1 LNHDA and CDR2 SQIVND (reference sequence). Trimming removed 9 bases from V and 4 bases from J, with 22 bases in between. This CDR3 contains 16 residues.